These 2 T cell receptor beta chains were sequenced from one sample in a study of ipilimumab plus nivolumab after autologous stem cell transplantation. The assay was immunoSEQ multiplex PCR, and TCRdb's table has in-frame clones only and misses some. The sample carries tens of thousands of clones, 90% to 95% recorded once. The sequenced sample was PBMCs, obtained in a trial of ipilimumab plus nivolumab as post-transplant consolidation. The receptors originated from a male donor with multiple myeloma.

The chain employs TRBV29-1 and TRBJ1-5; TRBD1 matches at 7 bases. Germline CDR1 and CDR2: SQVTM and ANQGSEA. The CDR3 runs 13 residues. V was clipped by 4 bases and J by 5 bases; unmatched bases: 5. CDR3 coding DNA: TGCAGCGTTGGGTGGGACAGTGATCAGCCCCAGCATTTT. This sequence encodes CSVGWDSDQPQHF.

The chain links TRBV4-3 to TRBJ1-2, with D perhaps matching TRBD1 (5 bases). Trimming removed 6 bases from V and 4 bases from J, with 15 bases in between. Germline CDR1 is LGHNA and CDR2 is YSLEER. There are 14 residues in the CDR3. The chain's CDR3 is CASSARVSPYGYTF. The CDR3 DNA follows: TGCGCCAGCAGTGCCAGGGTATCTCCCTATGGCTACACCTTC.